These 15 T cell receptor beta chains originate from one sample sequenced in a study of cytomegalovirus exposure and HLA in healthy donors. Sequenced by immunoSEQ multiplex PCR; TCRdb stores in-frame clones only, minus some. The data hold 150,000 to 200,000 clones, with 65% to 90% observed a single time. Sequenced: PBMCs. Every receptor here comes from a woman between 25 and 40 years old in good health and CMV-seropositive.

This rearrangement joins TRBV7-8 to TRBJ2-2; D might be TRBD2 (6 bases). Per the germline V gene, CDR1 is SGHVS and CDR2 is FQNEAQ. Trimming cost V 1 base and J 0 bases, with 12 bases left between them. CDR3 length: 17 amino acids. The CDR3 reads CASSLVGGPTNTGELFF. CDR3 bases: TGTGCCAGCAGCTTAGTGGGGGGACCCACGAACACCGGGGAGCTGTTTTTT.

The chain carries TRBV19 and TRBJ2-7, with D perhaps TRBD2 (5 bases). V lost 1 base, J lost 5 bases, and 12 bases lay in between. Germline V gives CDR1 LNHDA, CDR2 SQIVND (reference sequence). The CDR3 sequence is 14 residues long. The CDR3 is CASSIGGLRDEQYF. CDR3 in DNA: TGTGCCAGTAGTATAGGAGGGTTAAGAGACGAGCAGTACTTC.

The CDR3 DNA sequence: TGTGCCAGCAGCTTAGATGGGGGGAACTATGGCTACACCTTC. This sequence encodes CASSLDGGNYGYTF. The V and J genes are TRBV11-2 and TRBJ1-2, with D perhaps matching TRBD1 (5 bases). Germline CDR1 and CDR2: SGHAT and FQNNGV. V was clipped by 0 bases and J by 2 bases, with 7 bases between them. There are 14 residues in the CDR3.

The V call is TRBV27, the J call TRBJ2-2; 8 nucleotides align to TRBD2. The V and J ends lost 6 bases and 1 base, in that order; junction bases with no gene match: 7. The CDR3 is 16 residues long. Per germline, CDR1 MNHEY and CDR2 SMNVEV (reference sequence). CDR3 sequence (DNA): TGTGCCAGCAGAAACGTCAGCGGGAGGAACACCGGGGAGCTGTTTTTT. This codes for CASRNVSGRNTGELFF.

The rearrangement links TRBV6-5 to TRBJ2-7; TRBD1 matches at 7 bases. V was clipped by 1 base and J by 6 bases; unmatched bases: 6. The length of the CDR3 is 14 residues. The V gene's germline CDR1 is MNHEY and CDR2 SVGAGI. CDR3: CASSYWPGGLEQYF. The CDR3 coding sequence is TGTGCCAGCAGTTACTGGCCAGGGGGTCTCGAGCAGTACTTC.

This clone was observed a handful of times. The chain employs TRBV5-6 and TRBJ1-2; D remains unclear. The CDR3 loop spans 14 amino acids. Per the germline V gene, CDR1 is SGHDT and CDR2 is YYEEEE. Trimming removed 3 bases at V and 0 bases at J, with 9 bases between. This CDR3 is CASSSDGANYGYTF. CDR3 nucleotides: TGTGCCAGCAGCTCCGACGGAGCTAACTATGGCTACACCTTC.

The rearrangement joins TRBV30 to TRBJ2-7, with D possibly being TRBD2 (5 bases). This CDR3 region has 13 residues. CDR1 and CDR2 (germline): GTSNPN, SVGIG (reference sequence). V lost 0 bases, J lost 7 bases, and 13 bases lay in between. Here the CDR3 DNA reads TGTGCCTGGAGTGTACGAGGTCCGGGAGAGCAGTACTTC. It codes for CAWSVRGPGEQYF.

This clone has a handful of counts. V is TRBV10-2 and J is TRBJ2-7; D gene uncertain. This CDR3 spans 9 amino acids. Germline V gene lookup returns CDR1 WSHSY and CDR2 SAAADI. The ends were cut back, 8 bases at V and 6 bases at J, with 5 bases in the middle. The CDR3 DNA reads as TGCGCCAGCGGGCCCGAGCAGTACTTC. As protein: CASGPEQYF.

This CDR3 reads CASSILTGEYTGELFF. Here the CDR3 DNA reads TGTGCCAGTAGTATCTTGACAGGGGAGTACACCGGGGAGCTGTTTTTT. The J gene is TRBJ2-2, the V gene TRBV19, with TRBD1 identical over 8 bases. From germline, CDR1 is LNHDA and CDR2 SQIVND (reference sequence). This CDR3 has 16 residues. V shed 3 bases and J 3 bases; nucleotides not matched to a gene: 6.

This chain connects TRBV6-1 to TRBJ2-1, with D perhaps matching TRBD2 (5 bases). CDR3 size: 15 residues. Trimming shortened V by 2 bases and J by 9 bases, and 17 bases separated the two germline ends. The germline V gene encodes CDR1 MNHNS and CDR2 SASEGT. CDR3 residues: CASSEIGGPFGEQFF. The DNA of the CDR3 is TGTGCCAGCAGTGAAATCGGCGGGCCCTTCGGTGAGCAGTTCTTC.

The CDR3 DNA reads TGTGCCAGCAGCTTAGAAGGCAGGGTCCGGGCTTTCTTT. It specifies CASSLEGRVRAFF. The chain recombines TRBV7-2 with TRBJ1-1, with D perhaps TRBD1 (5 bases). The CDR3 loop spans 13 amino acids. V was pared by 1 base and J by 11 bases, with 14 bases between. Germline V gene data show CDR1 as SGHTA and CDR2 as FQGNSA. Looking up the rest from reference TRBV7-2 and TRBJ1-1 gives the full variable domain: GAGVSQSPSNKVTEKGKDVELRCDPISGHTALYWYRQSLGQGLEFLIYFQGNSAPDKSGLPSDRFSAERTGGSVSTLTIQRTQQEDSAVYLCASSLEGRVRAFFGQGTRLTVV.

The chain recombines TRBV5-6 with TRBJ1-2; D gene uncertain. V was pared by 1 base and J by 4 bases, with 20 bases between. Germline CDR1 is SGHDT and CDR2 is YYEEEE. This CDR3 contains 17 residues. The CDR3 is CASSLPLPGMNSYGYTF. The CDR3 DNA reads as TGTGCCAGCAGCTTGCCTTTACCGGGGATGAACTCCTATGGCTACACCTTC.

V is TRBV11-2 and J is TRBJ2-7; D is unresolved. The V gene's germline CDR1 is SGHAT and CDR2 FQNNGV. Trimming took off 0 bases at V and 4 bases at J, with 10 bases between the two ends. CDR3 size: 14 residues. CDR3 region: CASSLETMPYEQYF. The DNA of the CDR3 is TGTGCCAGCAGCTTAGAGACAATGCCGTACGAGCAGTACTTC.

Details on this clone: Other DNA sequences in this specimen translate into the identical CDR3. The chain uses TRBV7-2 and TRBJ2-7, with D uncertain. Germline-derived CDR1 and CDR2 are SGHTA and FQGNSA. The CDR3 runs to 13 residues. Trimming stripped 3 bases from V and 4 bases from J, with 10 bases between. The DNA for the CDR3 is TGTGCCAGCAGCTTCCCTCCTCTTTACGAGCAGTACTTC. Residues: CASSFPPLYEQYF.

The V and J genes are TRBV7-8 and TRBJ2-6; TRBD2 matches 14 bases. The CDR3 spans 19 residues. Germline CDR1 reads SGHVS; CDR2 reads FQNEAQ. V was pared by 5 bases and J by 2 bases, with 8 bases of the junction left unmatched. CDR3 sequence: CASSPRLAGGLAGANVLTF. Here the CDR3 DNA reads TGTGCCAGCAGCCCTAGACTAGCGGGAGGGCTTGCTGGGGCCAACGTCCTGACTTTC. Based on the CDR3 plus reference TRBV7-8 and TRBJ2-6, the full variable domain is GAGVSQSPRYKVAKRGQDVALRCDPISGHVSLFWYQQALGQGPEFLTYFQNEAQLDKSGLPSDRFFAERPEGSVSTLKIQRTQQEDSAVYLCASSPRLAGGLAGANVLTFGAGSRLTVL.